Detailed here is one TCR beta chain. Trimming took off 2 bases at V and 1 base at J, with 10 bases between the two ends. CDR1 SGHRS and CDR2 YFSETQ come from the germline V gene. This CDR3 is built from 14 residues. The sample originates from a study of blood T cell repertoires in COVID-19. Profiled with immunoSEQ multiplex PCR; TCRdb holds only in-frame clones, not every one. The data show 150,000 or so clones, with 80% to 85% seen just once and 4% held by the top ten. The gene calls are TRBV5-1 and TRBJ2-7; no clear D gene. The source material was peripheral blood. This TCR was recovered from a woman aged 55 to 70 with acute or convalescent COVID-19. The CDR3 protein is CASSFGPASYEQYF. The CDR3 DNA reads TGCGCCAGCAGCTTCGGTCCCGCGTCCTACGAGCAGTACTTC.